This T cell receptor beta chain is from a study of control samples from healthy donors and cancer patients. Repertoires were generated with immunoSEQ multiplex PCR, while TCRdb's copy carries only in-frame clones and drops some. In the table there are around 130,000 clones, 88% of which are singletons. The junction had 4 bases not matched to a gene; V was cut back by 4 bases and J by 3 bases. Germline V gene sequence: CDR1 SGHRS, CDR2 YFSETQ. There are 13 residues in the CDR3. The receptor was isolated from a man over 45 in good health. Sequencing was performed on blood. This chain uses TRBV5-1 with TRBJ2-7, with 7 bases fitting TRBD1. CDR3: CASSTGQSYEQYF. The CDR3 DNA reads TGCGCCAGCAGCACGGGACAGAGCTACGAGCAGTACTTC.